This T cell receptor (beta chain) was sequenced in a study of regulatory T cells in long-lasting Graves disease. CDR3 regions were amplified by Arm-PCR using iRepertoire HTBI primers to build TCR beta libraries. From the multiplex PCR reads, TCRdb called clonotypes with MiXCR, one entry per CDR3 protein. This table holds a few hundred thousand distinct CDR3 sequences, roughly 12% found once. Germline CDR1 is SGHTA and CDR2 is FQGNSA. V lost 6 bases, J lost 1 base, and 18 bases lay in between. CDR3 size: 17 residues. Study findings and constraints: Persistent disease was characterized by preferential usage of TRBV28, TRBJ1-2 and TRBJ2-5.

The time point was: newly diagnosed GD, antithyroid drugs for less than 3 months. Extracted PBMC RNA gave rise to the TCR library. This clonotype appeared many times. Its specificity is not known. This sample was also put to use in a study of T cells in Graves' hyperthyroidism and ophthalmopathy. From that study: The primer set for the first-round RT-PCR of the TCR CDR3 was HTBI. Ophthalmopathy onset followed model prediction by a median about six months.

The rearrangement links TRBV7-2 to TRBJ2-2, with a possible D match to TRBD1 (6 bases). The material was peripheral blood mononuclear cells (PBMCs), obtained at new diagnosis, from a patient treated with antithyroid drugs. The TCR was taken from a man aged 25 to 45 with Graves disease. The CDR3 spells CASSPPRGGKNTGELFF. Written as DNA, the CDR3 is TGTGCCAGCAGTCCCCCGCGAGGGGGAAAGAACACCGGGGAGCTGTTTTTT.